Shown below are 19 T cell receptor beta chains from a single sample sequenced in a study of cytomegalovirus exposure and HLA in healthy donors. This PCR relied on a set of 60 Vbeta primers and 13 Jbeta primers. Data came from immunoSEQ multiplex PCR; TCRdb stores just in-frame clones and leaves some out. Among more than 250,000 clones listed, 80% to 90% were seen once. Sequencing was performed on PBMCs. These TCRs come from a woman between 18 and 29 years old in good health and CMV-seronegative.

This rearrangement joins TRBV30 to TRBJ1-2; D gene unclear. Germline V gene lookup returns CDR1 GTSNPN and CDR2 SVGIG (reference sequence). The CDR3 covers 14 residues. Deletions cut 3 bases from V and 5 bases from J, with 16 bases between. The CDR3 reads CAWSLDGGFYGYTF. DNA for the CDR3: TGTGCCTGGAGCCTGGACGGAGGTTTTTATGGCTACACCTTC.

The gene calls are TRBV7-9 and TRBJ2-7; TRBD1 agrees at 11 bases. The CDR3 is 18 amino acids. Trimming removed 2 bases from V and 0 bases from J; junction bases left unmatched: 9. The V gene's germline CDR1 is SEHNR and CDR2 FQNEAQ (reference sequence). The CDR3 nucleotides read TGTGCCAGCAGCTTATTTGGACAGGGGGCGCGAAGCTCCTACGAGCAGTACTTC. Its translation is CASSLFGQGARSSYEQYF.

The gene calls are TRBV19 and TRBJ1-2, with 9 bases identical to TRBD1. The CDR3 runs to 15 residues. Losses at the gene ends were 4 bases for V and 4 bases for J; bases not matched to a gene: 7. CDR1 and CDR2 from the germline V gene are LNHDA and SQIVND (reference sequence). This CDR3 is CASSTSGQGTYGYTF. CDR3 nucleotides: TGTGCCAGTAGTACCTCGGGACAGGGTACCTATGGCTACACCTTC.

This chain links TRBV6-1 with TRBJ2-3, with 7 bases identical to TRBD1. CDR3 length: 13 amino acids. Trimming took 7 bases from V and 10 from J; bases not matched to a gene: 11. Germline CDR1 MNHNS, CDR2 SASEGT. The CDR3 region is CASMRGLESAQYF. The CDR3 nucleotides read TGTGCCAGCATGAGGGGGCTCGAAAGTGCGCAGTATTTT.

This clone was picked up one time. The rearrangement links TRBV5-1 to TRBJ2-7; TRBD2 might be the D (5 bases). The CDR3 covers 13 residues. Deletions cut 4 bases from V and 0 bases from J, with 8 bases between. Germline loops: CDR1 SGHRS, CDR2 YFSETQ. CDR3 region: CASSAGSSYEQYF. The CDR3 DNA is TGCGCCAGCAGCGCGGGTAGCTCCTACGAGCAGTACTTC.

In DNA form, the CDR3 reads TGTGCCAGCAGTTACGATCTCGACAGGGGGAATGGCTACACCTTC. Residues: CASSYDLDRGNGYTF. The gene calls are TRBV6-5 and TRBJ1-2, with 9 nucleotides matching TRBD1. The CDR3 runs to 15 residues. Germline lookup yields CDR1 MNHEY and CDR2 SVGAGI. J gave up 6 bases and V 2 bases, and 7 bases lay outside the gene matches.

V and J are TRBV19 and TRBJ2-5, with TRBD2 matching over 11 bases. CDR1 and CDR2 from the germline V gene are LNHDA and SQIVND (reference sequence). V lost 8 bases and J lost 5; bases outside the gene matches: 10. The CDR3 is 15 amino acids. Here the CDR3 DNA reads TGTGCCAGTGCTACTAGCGGGGGAACTCAGGAGACCCAGTACTTC. It encodes CASATSGGTQETQYF.

V gene TRBV11-3 combines with J gene TRBJ1-6, with 7 nucleotides matching TRBD1. In germline, CDR1 is SGHNT, CDR2 YENEEA. The length of the CDR3 is 13 residues. Losses at the gene ends were 1 base for V and 19 bases for J; bases not matched to a gene: 10. The CDR3 reads CASSLVTGSPLHF. In DNA, the CDR3 is TGTGCCAGCAGCTTAGTGACAGGGAGTCCGCTACACTTT.

Of note for this clone: Other nucleotide sequences from this sample produce the same CDR3. This sequence joins TRBV6-5 and TRBJ1-5; D possibly corresponds to TRBD1 (5 bases). CDR3 size: 15 residues. Trimming took 0 bases from V and 3 from J, leaving 9 bases between them. CDR1 and CDR2 (germline): MNHEY, SVGAGI. The CDR3 region is CASSYSQATNQPQHF. As DNA, the CDR3 is TGTGCCAGCAGTTACTCACAGGCAACCAATCAGCCCCAGCATTTT.

J is TRBJ2-3 and V is TRBV10-1; 9 positions agree with TRBD1. Germline-derived CDR1 and CDR2 are WNHNN and SYGVQD (reference sequence). Unmatched junction bases numbered 2, after V lost 5 bases and J lost 2 bases. The CDR3 runs 14 residues. CDR3 amino acids: CASSTGGNTDTQYF. As DNA, the CDR3 is TGCGCCAGCAGTACAGGGGGCAACACAGATACGCAGTATTTT.

This chain links TRBV9 with TRBJ2-3, with TRBD2 as a possible D gene (6 bases). Germline lookup yields CDR1 SGDLS and CDR2 YYNGEE. The V end was cut by 6 bases, the J end by 2 bases, with 10 bases between. The CDR3 length is 13 residues. This chain's CDR3 is CASNRDSTDTQYF. The CDR3 DNA follows: TGTGCCAGCAACCGGGACTCCACAGATACGCAGTATTTT.

CDR3 sequence: CASSGRLYNSPLHF. CDR3 sequence (DNA): TGTGCCAGCAGCGGCAGATTATATAATTCACCCCTCCACTTT. The rearrangement links TRBV9 to TRBJ1-6; D gene uncertain. V lost 3 bases and J 4 bases, leaving 8 bases between the germline ends. The length of the CDR3 is 14 residues. Germline assignment: CDR1 SGDLS and CDR2 YYNGEE.

This clone was seen once. DNA of the CDR3: TGCGCCAGCAGCCCACAGGGGGGAAATGAGCAGTTCTTC. As protein: CASSPQGGNEQFF. The rearrangement joins TRBV10-2 to TRBJ2-1, with 8 bases aligning to TRBD1. CDR1 and CDR2 from the germline V gene are WSHSY and SAAADI. The CDR3 extends over 13 amino acids. The junction had 5 bases not matched to a gene; V was cut back by 6 bases and J by 7 bases.

The V gene is TRBV27, the J gene TRBJ2-7; tentative D call: TRBD2 (7 bases). There are 19 residues in the CDR3. Germline-derived CDR1 and CDR2 are MNHEY and SMNVEV (reference sequence). V lost 4 bases, J lost 3 bases, and 28 bases lay in between. The CDR3 spells CASSSRGALMESQGYEQYF. DNA for the CDR3: TGTGCCAGCAGTTCCCGGGGGGCATTGATGGAATCTCAGGGCTACGAGCAGTACTTC.

The V gene is TRBV25-1, the J gene TRBJ2-1; 9 nucleotides align to TRBD1. The CDR3 is 18 amino acids. V lost 4 bases to trimming and J lost 4 bases; unmatched junction nucleotides: 14. Germline loops: CDR1 MGHDK, CDR2 SYGVNS. The CDR3 sequence is CASSAGTGLSDPYNEQFF. As DNA, the CDR3 is TGTGCCAGCAGTGCCGGGACAGGGTTGAGCGATCCATACAATGAGCAGTTCTTC.

The chain couples TRBV6-5 to TRBJ2-4, with D maybe TRBD2 (7 bases). The germline V gene encodes CDR1 MNHEY and CDR2 SVGAGI. The CDR3 consists of 15 residues. Between the trimmed V and J ends, which lost 9 bases and 1 base, there was a span of 16 bases. CDR3 residues: CASSRGAPAKNIQYF. For the CDR3, the DNA is TGTGCCAGTTCTCGGGGGGCGCCGGCCAAAAACATTCAGTACTTC.

The genes are TRBV2 and TRBJ1-4, with 7 positions matching TRBD1. Per the germline V gene, CDR1 is SNHLY and CDR2 is FYNNEI. The CDR3 sequence is 14 residues long. Unmatched junction bases numbered 6, after V lost 6 bases and J lost 5 bases. CDR3 amino acids: CASRTGTENEKLFF. DNA of the CDR3: TGTGCCAGCAGAACCGGGACAGAGAATGAAAAACTGTTTTTT. The full variable domain, in which reference TRBV2 and TRBJ1-4 provide the parts outside the CDR3, is EPEVTQTPSHQVTQMGQEVILRCVPISNHLYFYWYRQILGQKVEFLVSFYNNEISEKSEIFDDQFSVERPDGSNFTLKIRSTKLEDSAMYFCASRTGTENEKLFFGSGTQLSVL.

This sequence joins TRBV27 and TRBJ1-2; 9 bases match TRBD1. Trimming removed 1 base from V and 7 bases from J; junction bases left unmatched: 13. CDR3 length: 17 amino acids. Looked up from germline, CDR1 is MNHEY and CDR2 is SMNVEV (reference sequence). As DNA, the CDR3 is TGTGCCAGCAGTTTATTGGCCCACCCGGGACAGGGCGCTGGCTACACCTTC. Amino acid sequence: CASSLLAHPGQGAGYTF.

This sequence joins TRBV29-1 and TRBJ1-3; a possible D gene is TRBD1 (6 bases). V shed 7 bases and J shed 1 base, with 20 bases lying between them. Germline assignment: CDR1 SQVTM and CDR2 ANQGSEA. The CDR3 has 16 residues. The CDR3 DNA follows: TGCAGCGCCGGACCCCTAAGGACAGAATCTGGAAACACCATATATTTT. Its protein product is CSAGPLRTESGNTIYF.